A selection of T cell receptor beta chains follows, all from one sample in a study of patients and donors after allogeneic stem cell transplantation. TCRdb re-called the RT-PCR reads with MiXCR, one entry per CDR3 protein. The table lists more than 850,000 distinct CDR3 sequences, under 20% of them singletons. The sequenced material came from blood, either unsorted or a sorted T cell fraction (not recorded which). These receptors originate from a human donor who was either an allogeneic HSCT recipient or a stem cell or donor lymphocyte infusion donor (not recorded which). It is not recorded whose cells these are; they may come from a transplant donor. Each CDR3 is given with its conserved first and last residue. The order of the fields is J gene, V gene, CDR3 protein.

J: TRBJ2-1
V: TRBV6-2/TRBV6-3
CDR3: CASRTGLEYNEQFF

J: TRBJ2-1
V: TRBV14
CDR3: CASSQDSSASGVYNEQFF

J: TRBJ2-7
V: TRBV12-3/TRBV12-4
CDR3: CASSPRSEQYF

J: TRBJ1-5
V: TRBV20-1
CDR3: CSARRQGYQPQHF

J: TRBJ2-1
V: TRBV29-1
CDR3: CSVDSGRKHNEQFF

J: TRBJ1-1
V: TRBV12-3/TRBV12-4
CDR3: CASSRDSGKAFF

J: TRBJ1-2
V: TRBV18
CDR3: CASSPLVGYTF

J: TRBJ2-5
V: TRBV3-1
CDR3: CASSEIRPTSQETQYF

J: TRBJ2-4
V: TRBV6-2/TRBV6-3
CDR3: CASRGQATGNIQYF

J: TRBJ1-5
V: TRBV12-3/TRBV12-4
CDR3: CASSLGDEGGEPQHF

J: TRBJ2-7
V: TRBV11-3
CDR3: CASSERFF

J: TRBJ1-2
V: TRBV10-3
CDR3: CAISVGTGGRNYGYTF

J: TRBJ2-7
V: TRBV20-1
CDR3: CSRTNLWAYEQYF

J: TRBJ1-5
V: TRBV7-2
CDR3: CASSTRHSNQPQHF

J: TRBJ1-3
V: TRBV11-2
CDR3: CASSLAPSGNTIYF

J: TRBJ2-7
V: TRBV6-5
CDR3: CASSYGGLAVYEQYF

J: TRBJ2-1
V: TRBV5-1
CDR3: CASSPGQASYNEQFF

J: TRBJ2-5
V: TRBV4-3
CDR3: CASSQYPGQGRETQYF

J: TRBJ1-2
V: TRBV3-1
CDR3: CASSQGWQGGYGYTF

J: TRBJ2-7
V: TRBV7-6
CDR3: CASSFSATGGTQSYEQYF

J: TRBJ2-3
V: TRBV20-1
CDR3: CSASFLELHTDTQYF

J: TRBJ1-5
V: TRBV2
CDR3: CASSEDRGVKSNQPQHF

J: TRBJ2-2
V: TRBV20-1
CDR3: CSARDLPAGTGELFF

J: TRBJ1-5
V: TRBV6-2/TRBV6-3
CDR3: CASSSSSVLVQPQHF

J: TRBJ1-1
V: TRBV7-9
CDR3: CASSLWGRFQNTEAFF

J: TRBJ2-1
V: TRBV12-3/TRBV12-4
CDR3: CASSLRTSGIGDEQFF

J: TRBJ2-1
V: TRBV7-3
CDR3: CASSGGDGSSYNEQFF

J: TRBJ1-1
V: TRBV18
CDR3: CASSRNPSNTEAFF

J: TRBJ1-2
V: TRBV24-1
CDR3: CATSDYGRNYGYTF

J: TRBJ2-1
V: TRBV9
CDR3: CASSVLTSGEAYNEQFF

J: TRBJ1-1
V: TRBV7-2
CDR3: CASSTGPTLNTEAFF

J: TRBJ2-2
V: TRBV5-1
CDR3: CASSPKWTSGNTGELFF

J: TRBJ2-3
V: TRBV7-9
CDR3: CASSFGQPTDTQYF

J: TRBJ2-1
V: TRBV24-1
CDR3: CATSDSSRIEQFF

J: TRBJ2-5
V: TRBV5-1
CDR3: CASSPGTGRGETQYF

J: TRBJ2-4
V: TRBV5-6
CDR3: CASSFLGAASAKNIQYF

J: TRBJ1-5
V: TRBV12-3/TRBV12-4
CDR3: CASSLSPGMGQPQHF

J: TRBJ1-2
V: TRBV12-3/TRBV12-4
CDR3: CASSPSVGVGYTF

J: TRBJ1-6
V: TRBV4-1
CDR3: CASSQVPANSPLHF

J: TRBJ2-7
V: TRBV27
CDR3: CASTPEGRYEQYF

J: TRBJ2-5
V: TRBV10-3
CDR3: CATQAGAGQETQYF

J: TRBJ2-7
V: TRBV15
CDR3: CATSRDGLYEQYF

J: TRBJ2-5
V: TRBV4-3
CDR3: CASSQDRAGLETQYF

J: TRBJ2-1
V: TRBV12-3/TRBV12-4
CDR3: CASSQRGVSWEQFF

J: TRBJ1-5
V: TRBV30
CDR3: CAWSVGGTSQPQHF

J: TRBJ2-1
V: TRBV5-1
CDR3: CASSGHNEQFF

J: TRBJ1-5
V: TRBV12-3/TRBV12-4
CDR3: CASSRMREDQPQHF

J: TRBJ2-7
V: TRBV29-1
CDR3: CSARVLASPYEQYF

J: TRBJ2-1
V: TRBV12-3/TRBV12-4
CDR3: CASNQAGGENEQFF

J: TRBJ2-1
V: TRBV6-1
CDR3: CASRIISSGRGNEQFF

J: TRBJ1-3
V: TRBV12-3/TRBV12-4
CDR3: CASRWGVSDFSGNTIYF

J: TRBJ1-2
V: TRBV6-1
CDR3: CASSTGMGRTANYGYTF

J: TRBJ1-4
V: TRBV20-1
CDR3: CSAREGGREKLFF

J: TRBJ1-1
V: TRBV5-1
CDR3: CASSLSAVGVEAFF

J: TRBJ2-3
V: TRBV18
CDR3: CASSPSSTDTQYF

J: TRBJ2-3
V: TRBV7-3
CDR3: CASSSTRTRQTDTQYF

J: TRBJ1-1
V: TRBV29-1
CDR3: CSVHSETAEAFF

J: TRBJ2-1
V: TRBV4-3
CDR3: CASSQEIAVNNEQFF

J: TRBJ2-1
V: TRBV4-3
CDR3: CASSQDQGTSGYNEQFF